The source of this T cell receptor beta chain is a study of T cell responses to AZD1222 COVID-19 vaccine (dated by TCRdb to the early 2020s). Regarding the complete study: AZD1222 recipients given second doses at about 4 weeks or at about 12 weeks were pooled, since spike-specific TCR depth and breadth were not found to differ between the two schedules. A total of 230 or so trial participants underwent TCR sequencing, of whom around 200 received two doses of AZD1222 and roughly 25 received two doses of the MenACWY control vaccine. Trial participants were enrolled into age subgroups of 18-55, 56-69 and 70-plus years, which contained 148, 28 and 57 TCR-sequenced participants, respectively.

The CDR3 regions of human TCRbeta chains were subjected to immunosequencing. Regarding the original processing steps: TCRs in the repertoires were matched against a reference library of SARS-CoV-2-specific TCRs that had been generated with the MIRA antigen-specificity platform. Breadth meant the fraction of unique TCRs that were SARS-CoV-2-associated, whereas depth meant the fraction of total T cells that were SARS-CoV-2-associated. Using the MIRA data, each spike-specific TCR was mapped to the spike region that the TCR reacts to and placed in a CD4 or CD8 class. Log10-transformed breadth and depth values were compared by one-way ANOVA with Sidak's multiple comparisons tests. Held by TCRdb, this immuneACCESS table contains in-frame sequences only and omits some clones. Under half of the omission traces to an unresolved V gene where checked; the cause of the rest is unknown. For V, J and clone size, that table is used; D and trimming come from the DNA. Recorded for this sample are under 150,000 clones; about 91% of them occurred a single time. The ten largest account for roughly 3% of the sample.

Per the publication, the time point label means: baseline before first vaccination. Samples from vaccinated people were obtained from the UK trials COV001 and COV002, which included a single-blind randomized controlled phase 2/3 trial of AZD1222 (ChAdOx1 nCoV-19) in healthy adults. For TCRbeta chain sequencing, PBMC samples were collected from trial participants at day 0 and at day 28 after the second dose. General conclusions and limits of the study: Because no samples from the day 14 peak response were available, repertoires could be characterized only after the peak T cell response. Vaccine-associated CD4 TCRs spanned the whole spike protein, with dominant responses in regions 160-218 and 743-854. In the small 56-69-year group, the increase in depth fell short of significance, most likely because of low power. Participants were mostly white British and included more females than males, and it was suggested by the authors that clonal diversity may have been underestimated. Epitopes outside the regions mutated in the B.1.351 and B.1.1.7 variants were reportedly recognized by nearly half of the unique spike-specific TCRs. Conclusions about previously exposed vaccinees are limited, since just six or seven AZD1222 recipients were seropositive for SARS-CoV-2 at baseline. Spike-specific TCR breadth and depth rose significantly after two AZD1222 doses compared with day 0 and with MenACWY recipients.

As regards this clone: Its antigen is unknown. Base-call qualities are not available, and no considerably larger clone is one nucleotide away.

In the germline V gene, CDR1 corresponds to LGHNA and CDR2 to YNFKEQ. From the cysteine up to the phenylalanine, the CDR3 has a length of 17 residues. Of the read, only the CDR3 DNA is kept; its 51 bases are in frame from base 1. The trim is 1 base for V and 5 bases for J, with a gap of 20 bases between the germline ends. This receptor was obtained from an adult in good health. The sequence is built from TRBV4-2 and TRBJ1-1; the D gene cannot be resolved reliably. Here the sequenced sample was peripheral blood, taken on day 0 of AZD1222 vaccination. This receptor has the CDR3 CASSQVGYGRPDTEAFF. At the DNA level, the sequence is TGTGCCAGCAGCCAAGTGGGTTACGGCCGGCCCGATACTGAAGCTTTCTTT.